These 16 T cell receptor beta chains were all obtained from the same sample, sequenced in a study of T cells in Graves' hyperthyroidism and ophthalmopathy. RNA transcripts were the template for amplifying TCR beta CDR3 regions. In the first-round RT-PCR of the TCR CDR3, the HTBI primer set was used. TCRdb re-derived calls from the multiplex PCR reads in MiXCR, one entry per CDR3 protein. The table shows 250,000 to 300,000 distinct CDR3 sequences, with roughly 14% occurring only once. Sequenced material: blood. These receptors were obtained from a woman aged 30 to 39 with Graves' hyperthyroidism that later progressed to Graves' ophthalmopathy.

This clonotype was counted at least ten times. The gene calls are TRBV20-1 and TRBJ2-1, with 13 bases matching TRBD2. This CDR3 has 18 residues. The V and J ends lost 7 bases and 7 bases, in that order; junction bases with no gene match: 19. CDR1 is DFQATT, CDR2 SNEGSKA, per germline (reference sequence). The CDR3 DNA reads TGCAGTGTTCGACTAGCGGGAGGACTCACCAGTACTTTTAATGAGCAGTTCTTC. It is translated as CSVRLAGGLTSTFNEQFF.

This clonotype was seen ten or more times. CDR3 sequence (DNA): TGTGCCAGCTCACTACGAGGGGTGGAGGCTGAAGCTTTCTTT. Encoded protein: CASSLRGVEAEAFF. The V gene is TRBV18, the J gene TRBJ1-1; weak D call: TRBD1 (5 bases). This CDR3 has 14 amino acids. The germline V gene encodes CDR1 KGHSH and CDR2 LQKENI. Trimming removed 4 bases at V and 6 bases at J, with 15 bases between.

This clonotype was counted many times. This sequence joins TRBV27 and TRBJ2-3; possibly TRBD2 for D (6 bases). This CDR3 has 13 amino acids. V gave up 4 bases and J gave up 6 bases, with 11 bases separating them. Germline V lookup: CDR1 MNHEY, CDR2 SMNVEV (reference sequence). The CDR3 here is CASSYGRGDTQYF. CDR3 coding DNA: TGTGCCAGCAGTTATGGACGGGGGGATACGCAGTATTTT.

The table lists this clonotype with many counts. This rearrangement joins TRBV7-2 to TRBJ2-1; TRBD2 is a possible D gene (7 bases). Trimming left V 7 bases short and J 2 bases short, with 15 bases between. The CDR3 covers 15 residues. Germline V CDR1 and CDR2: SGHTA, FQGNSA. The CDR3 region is CASTVGGLAYNEQFF. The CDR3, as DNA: TGTGCCAGCACCGTGGGGGGGCTAGCCTACAATGAGCAGTTCTTC.

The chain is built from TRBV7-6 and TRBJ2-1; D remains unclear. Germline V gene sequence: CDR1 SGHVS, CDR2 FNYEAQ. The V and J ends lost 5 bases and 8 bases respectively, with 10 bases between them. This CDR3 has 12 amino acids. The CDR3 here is CASSRNVYEQFF. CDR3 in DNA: TGTGCCAGCAGCCGCAACGTCTATGAGCAGTTCTTC.

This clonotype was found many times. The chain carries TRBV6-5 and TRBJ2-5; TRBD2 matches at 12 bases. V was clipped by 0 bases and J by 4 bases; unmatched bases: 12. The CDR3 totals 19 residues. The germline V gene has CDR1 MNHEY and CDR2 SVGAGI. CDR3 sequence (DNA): TGTGCCAGCAGTTACTCGACTATGACTAGCGGGAGTTTTTTAGAGACCCAGTACTTC. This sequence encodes CASSYSTMTSGSFLETQYF.

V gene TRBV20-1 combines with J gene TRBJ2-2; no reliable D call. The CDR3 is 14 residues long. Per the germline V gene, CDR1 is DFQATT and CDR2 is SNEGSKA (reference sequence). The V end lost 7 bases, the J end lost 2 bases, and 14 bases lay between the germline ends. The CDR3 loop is CSGYADPNTGELFF. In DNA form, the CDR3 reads TGCAGTGGGTACGCGGATCCAAACACCGGGGAGCTGTTTTTT.

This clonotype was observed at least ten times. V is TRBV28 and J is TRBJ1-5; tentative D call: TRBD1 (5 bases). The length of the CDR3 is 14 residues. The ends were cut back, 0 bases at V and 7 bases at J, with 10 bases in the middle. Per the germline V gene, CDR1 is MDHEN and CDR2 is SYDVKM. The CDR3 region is CASSLWEGSQPQHF. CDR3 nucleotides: TGTGCCAGCAGTTTATGGGAGGGGAGCCAGCCCCAGCATTTT.

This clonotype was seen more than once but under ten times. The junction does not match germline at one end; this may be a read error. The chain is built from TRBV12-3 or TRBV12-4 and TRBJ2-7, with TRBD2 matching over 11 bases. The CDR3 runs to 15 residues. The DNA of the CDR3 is TGTGCCGGCAGAATCGGGACTAGCGGAGCCTACGAGCAGTACTTC. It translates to CAGRIGTSGAYEQYF.

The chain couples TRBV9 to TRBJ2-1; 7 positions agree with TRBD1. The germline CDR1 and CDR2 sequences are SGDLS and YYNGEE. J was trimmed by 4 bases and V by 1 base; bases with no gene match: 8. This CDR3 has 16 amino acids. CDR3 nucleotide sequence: TGTGCCAGCAGCGTATACTCCGGGACAGATTACAATGAGCAGTTCTTC. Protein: CASSVYSGTDYNEQFF.

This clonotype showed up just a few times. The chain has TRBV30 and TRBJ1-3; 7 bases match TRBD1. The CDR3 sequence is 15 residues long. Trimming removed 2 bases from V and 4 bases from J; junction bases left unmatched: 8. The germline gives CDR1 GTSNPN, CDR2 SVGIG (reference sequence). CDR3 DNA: TGTGCCTGGAGTCGAGACAGGGCTCGCGGAAACACCATATATTTT. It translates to CAWSRDRARGNTIYF.

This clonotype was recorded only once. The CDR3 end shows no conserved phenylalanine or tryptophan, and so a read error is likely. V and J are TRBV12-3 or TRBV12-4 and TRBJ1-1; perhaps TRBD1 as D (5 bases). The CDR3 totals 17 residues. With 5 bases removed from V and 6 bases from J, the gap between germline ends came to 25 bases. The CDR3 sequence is CASSDIIRGRISPEAFI. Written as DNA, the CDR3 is TGTGCCAGCAGTGACATAATTAGGGGACGAATTTCCCCTGAAGCTTTCATT.

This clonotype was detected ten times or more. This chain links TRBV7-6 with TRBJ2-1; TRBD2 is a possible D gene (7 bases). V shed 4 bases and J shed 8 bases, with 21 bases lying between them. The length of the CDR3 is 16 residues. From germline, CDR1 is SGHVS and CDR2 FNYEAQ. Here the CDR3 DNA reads TGTGCCAGCAGCTCCCGTTGGGCGGGGGCTGGGGATGAGCAGTTCTTC. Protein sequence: CASSSRWAGAGDEQFF.

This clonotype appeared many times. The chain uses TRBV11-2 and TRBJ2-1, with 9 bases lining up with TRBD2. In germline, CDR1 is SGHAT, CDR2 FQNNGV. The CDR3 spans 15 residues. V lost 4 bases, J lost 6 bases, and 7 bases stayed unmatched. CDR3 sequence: CASSSGLAVANEQFF. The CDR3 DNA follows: TGTGCCAGCAGCTCGGGACTAGCTGTAGCCAATGAGCAGTTCTTC.

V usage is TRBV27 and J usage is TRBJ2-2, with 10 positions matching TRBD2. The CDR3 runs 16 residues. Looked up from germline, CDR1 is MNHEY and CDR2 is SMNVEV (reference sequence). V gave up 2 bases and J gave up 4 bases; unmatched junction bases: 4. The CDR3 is CASSLPSGGGTGELFF. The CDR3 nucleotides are TGTGCCAGCAGTTTACCTAGCGGGGGTGGCACCGGGGAGCTGTTTTTT.

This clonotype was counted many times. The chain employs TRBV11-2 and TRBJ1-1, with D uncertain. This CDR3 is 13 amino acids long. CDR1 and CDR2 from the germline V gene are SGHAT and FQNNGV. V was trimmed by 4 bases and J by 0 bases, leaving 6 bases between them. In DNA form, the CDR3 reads TGTGCCAGCAGCTCAAGTGTGAACACTGAAGCTTTCTTT. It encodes CASSSSVNTEAFF.